The clone carrying this TCR beta chain came up many times. The data stem from a study of T-cell reconstitution after alpha-beta-depleted transplantation in children. A TCRbeta library incorporating unique molecular identifiers was prepared. TCRdb reprocessed the PCR reads with MiXCR, giving one entry per CDR3 protein. The sample lists 200,000 to 250,000 distinct CDR3 sequences; 12% were seen once. V was clipped by 5 bases and J by 3 bases; unmatched bases: 7. The CDR3 sequence is 16 residues long. CDR1 SGHTA and CDR2 FQGNSA come from the germline V gene. V gene TRBV7-2 combines with J gene TRBJ2-3, with 11 bases matching TRBD1. Sequencing used PBMCs from the stem cell graft donor, obtained from the stem cell graft. This sequence originates from a human donor who donated a stem cell graft to a child with acute lymphoblastic leukemia. CDR3 protein: CASSADRDRGTDTQYF. The CDR3 nucleotides read TGTGCCAGCAGCGCTGACCGGGACAGGGGGACAGATACGCAGTATTTT.